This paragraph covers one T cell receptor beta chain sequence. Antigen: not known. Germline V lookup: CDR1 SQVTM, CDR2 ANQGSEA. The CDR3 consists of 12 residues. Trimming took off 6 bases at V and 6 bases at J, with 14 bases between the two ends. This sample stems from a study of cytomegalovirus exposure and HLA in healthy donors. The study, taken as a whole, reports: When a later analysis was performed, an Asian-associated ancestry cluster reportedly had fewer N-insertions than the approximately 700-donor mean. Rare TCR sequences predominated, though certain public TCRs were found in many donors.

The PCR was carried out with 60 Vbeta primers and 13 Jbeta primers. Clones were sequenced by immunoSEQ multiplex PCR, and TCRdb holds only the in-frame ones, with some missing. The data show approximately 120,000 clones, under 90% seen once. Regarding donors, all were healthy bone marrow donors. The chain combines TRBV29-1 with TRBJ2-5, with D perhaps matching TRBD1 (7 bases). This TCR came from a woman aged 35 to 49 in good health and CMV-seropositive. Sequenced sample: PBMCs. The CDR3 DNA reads TGCAGCGTCCAGGGGGACTTAAAGACCCAGTACTTC. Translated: CSVQGDLKTQYF. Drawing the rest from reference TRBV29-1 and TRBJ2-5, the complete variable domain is SAVISQKPSRDICQRGTSLTIQCQVDSQVTMMFWYRQQPGQSLTLIATANQGSEATYESGFVIDKFPISRPNLTFSTLTVSNMSPEDSSIYLCSVQGDLKTQYFGPGTRLLVL.